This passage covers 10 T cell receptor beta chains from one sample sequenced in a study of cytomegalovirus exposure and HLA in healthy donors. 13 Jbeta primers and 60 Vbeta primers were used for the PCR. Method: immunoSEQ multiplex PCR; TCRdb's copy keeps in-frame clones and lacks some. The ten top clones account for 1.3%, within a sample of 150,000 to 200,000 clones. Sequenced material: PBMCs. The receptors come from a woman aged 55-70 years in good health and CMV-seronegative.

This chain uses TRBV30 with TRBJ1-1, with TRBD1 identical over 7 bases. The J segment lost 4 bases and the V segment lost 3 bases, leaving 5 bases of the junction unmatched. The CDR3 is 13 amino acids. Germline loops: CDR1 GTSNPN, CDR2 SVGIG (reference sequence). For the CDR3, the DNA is TGTGCCTGGAGGGGACAGTTGAGCACTGAAGCTTTCTTT. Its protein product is CAWRGQLSTEAFF. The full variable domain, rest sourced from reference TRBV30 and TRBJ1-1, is SQTIHQWPATLVQPVGSPLSLECTVEGTSNPNLYWYRQAAGRGLQLLFYSVGIGQISSEVPQNLSASRPQDRQFILSSKKLLLSDSGFYLCAWRGQLSTEAFFGQGTRLTVV.

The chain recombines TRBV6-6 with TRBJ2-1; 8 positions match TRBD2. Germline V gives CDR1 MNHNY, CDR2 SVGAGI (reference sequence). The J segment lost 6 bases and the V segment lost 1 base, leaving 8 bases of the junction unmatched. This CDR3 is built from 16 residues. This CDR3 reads CASSYWGGGNLNEQFF. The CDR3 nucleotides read TGTGCCAGCAGTTACTGGGGCGGGGGGAACCTCAATGAGCAGTTCTTC.

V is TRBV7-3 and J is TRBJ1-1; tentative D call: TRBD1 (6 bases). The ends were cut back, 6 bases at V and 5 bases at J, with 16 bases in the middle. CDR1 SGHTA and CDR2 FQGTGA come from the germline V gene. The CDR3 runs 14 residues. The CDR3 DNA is TGTGCCAGCAGGGCAACAGGGCTTAGGACTGAAGCTTTCTTT. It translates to CASRATGLRTEAFF.

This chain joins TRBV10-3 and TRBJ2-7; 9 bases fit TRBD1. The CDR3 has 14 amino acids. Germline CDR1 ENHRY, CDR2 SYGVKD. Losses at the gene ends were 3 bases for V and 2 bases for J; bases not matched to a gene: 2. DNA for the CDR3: TGTGCCATCAGTGAATGGGACAGGGCCTACGAGCAGTACTTC. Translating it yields CAISEWDRAYEQYF.

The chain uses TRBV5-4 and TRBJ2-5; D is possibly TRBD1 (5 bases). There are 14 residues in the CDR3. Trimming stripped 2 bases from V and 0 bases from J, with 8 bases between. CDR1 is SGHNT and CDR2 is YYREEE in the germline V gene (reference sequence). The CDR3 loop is CASSLKGYQETQYF. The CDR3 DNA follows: TGTGCCAGCAGCTTAAAGGGGTACCAAGAGACCCAGTACTTC.

The CDR3 protein is CASSTLRGAETQYF. The CDR3 DNA reads as TGTGCCAGCAGTACCCTCAGGGGCGCGGAGACCCAGTACTTC. The J gene is TRBJ2-5, the V gene TRBV6-5; D is perhaps TRBD1 (6 bases). The CDR3 runs 14 residues. V was clipped by 5 bases and J by 5 bases, with 15 bases between them. Germline lookup yields CDR1 MNHEY and CDR2 SVGAGI.

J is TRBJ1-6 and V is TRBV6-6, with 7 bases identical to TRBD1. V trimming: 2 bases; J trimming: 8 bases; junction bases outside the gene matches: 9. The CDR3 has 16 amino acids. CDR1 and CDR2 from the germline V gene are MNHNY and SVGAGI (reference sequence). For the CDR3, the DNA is TGTGCCAGCAGTTACGGTACGGGACAGAAGGATTCACCCCTCCACTTT. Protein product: CASSYGTGQKDSPLHF.

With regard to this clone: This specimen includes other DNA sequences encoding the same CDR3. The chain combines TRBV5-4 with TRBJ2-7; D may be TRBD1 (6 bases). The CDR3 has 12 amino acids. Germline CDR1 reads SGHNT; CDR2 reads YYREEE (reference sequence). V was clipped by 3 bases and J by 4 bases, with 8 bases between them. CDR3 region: CASSSQGYEQYF. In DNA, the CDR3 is TGTGCCAGCAGCTCACAGGGTTACGAGCAGTACTTC.

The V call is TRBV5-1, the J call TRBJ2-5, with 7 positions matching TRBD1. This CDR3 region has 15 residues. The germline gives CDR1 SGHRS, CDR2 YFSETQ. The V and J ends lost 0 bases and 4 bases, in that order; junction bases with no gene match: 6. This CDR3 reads CASSLAGQDRETQYF. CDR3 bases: TGCGCCAGCAGCTTGGCCGGACAGGACAGAGAGACCCAGTACTTC.

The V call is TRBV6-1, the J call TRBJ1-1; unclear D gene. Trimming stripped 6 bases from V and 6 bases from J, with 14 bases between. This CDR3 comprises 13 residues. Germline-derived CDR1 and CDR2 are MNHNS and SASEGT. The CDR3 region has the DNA TGTGCCAGCAGAACCACTACGGGTTCTGAAGCTTTCTTT. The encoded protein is CASRTTTGSEAFF.